These 30 T cell receptor beta chains originate from one sample sequenced in a study of brain T cells in children with intractable seizures. Time point: blood from clinic visit 5 months post-surgery; TSC patient then seizure free. Repertoires were generated with immunoSEQ multiplex PCR, while TCRdb's copy carries only in-frame clones and drops some. The table records about 340,000 clones, 85% to 95% of them present only once. Sequenced material: peripheral blood, taken approximately 5 months after surgery. All receptors derive from a boy under two years old with tuberous sclerosis and intractable seizures.

The chain couples TRBV5-4 to TRBJ1-4, with unresolved D. V lost 3 bases to trimming and J lost 0 bases, with 9 bases between them. The CDR3 sequence is 15 residues long. Germline CDR1 is SGHNT and CDR2 is YYREEE (reference sequence). The CDR3 DNA reads TGTGCCAGCAGCTATCGCGGGGCAACTAATGAAAAACTGTTTTTT. This gives the protein CASSYRGATNEKLFF.

This clone was counted between two and nine times. The V and J genes are TRBV30 and TRBJ2-1; D unclear. Germline CDR1 and CDR2: GTSNPN and SVGIG (reference sequence). This CDR3 is built from 15 residues. V was clipped by 2 bases and J by 10 bases, with 21 bases between them. The DNA of the CDR3 is TGTGCCTGGAGTCTAAGGCCCGGAGCAGGACGGGAGCAGTTCTTC. Protein: CAWSLRPGAGREQFF.

CDR3 loop: CASRQGLDNSPLHF. CDR3 nucleotides: TGCGCCAGCAGGCAGGGGTTGGATAATTCACCCCTCCACTTT. The gene calls are TRBV10-2 and TRBJ1-6, with a weak D call TRBD1 (6 bases). The V and J ends lost 6 bases and 5 bases respectively, with 11 bases between them. This CDR3 comprises 14 residues. Looked up from germline, CDR1 is WSHSY and CDR2 is SAAADI.

V usage is TRBV7-9 and J usage is TRBJ2-1, with 9 bases aligning to TRBD1. The CDR3 covers 16 residues. In germline, CDR1 is SEHNR, CDR2 FQNEAQ (reference sequence). V lost 6 bases and J lost 2; bases outside the gene matches: 8. The CDR3: CASRDKDRGPYNEQFF. In nucleotides, the CDR3 is TGTGCCAGCAGAGATAAGGACAGGGGTCCCTACAATGAGCAGTTCTTC.

This clone was seen once. The chain is built from TRBV2 and TRBJ2-1; no reliable D call. This CDR3 has 15 amino acids. Germline CDR1 and CDR2: SNHLY and FYNNEI. V lost 5 bases, J lost 0 bases, and 11 bases lay in between. The CDR3 is CASSKQTPSYNEQFF. In DNA, the CDR3 is TGTGCCAGCAGTAAACAGACGCCCTCCTACAATGAGCAGTTCTTC. Using reference TRBV2 and TRBJ2-1 for the parts outside the CDR3, the full variable domain is EPEVTQTPSHQVTQMGQEVILRCVPISNHLYFYWYRQILGQKVEFLVSFYNNEISEKSEIFDDQFSVERPDGSNFTLKIRSTKLEDSAMYFCASSKQTPSYNEQFFGPGTRLTVL.

V gene TRBV9 combines with J gene TRBJ2-7, with 12 bases that match TRBD2. Trimming cost V 4 bases and J 0 bases; bases outside gene matches: 5. This CDR3 spans 16 amino acids. Looked up from germline, CDR1 is SGDLS and CDR2 is YYNGEE. Here the CDR3 DNA reads TGTGCCAGCAGCTCCGGACTAGCGGGGTACTCCTACGAGCAGTACTTC. It specifies CASSSGLAGYSYEQYF.

The chain joins TRBV5-4 to TRBJ2-2; 10 bases are a match to TRBD1. CDR1 SGHNT and CDR2 YYREEE come from the germline V gene (reference sequence). The ends lost 6 bases at V and 4 bases at J; junction bases unmatched: 6. CDR3 size: 15 residues. DNA of the CDR3: TGTGCCAGCAAGACAGGGGGCGCGTCCACCGGGGAGCTGTTTTTT. Translation: CASKTGGASTGELFF. Drawing the rest from reference TRBV5-4 and TRBJ2-2, the complete variable domain is ETGVTQSPTHLIKTRGQQVTLRCSSQSGHNTVSWYQQALGQGPQFIFQYYREEENGRGNFPPRFSGLQFPNYSSELNVNALELDDSALYLCASKTGGASTGELFFGEGSRLTVL.

The chain joins TRBV11-2 to TRBJ2-7; D tentatively fits TRBD1 or TRBD2 (5 bases each). The CDR3 covers 13 residues. The V end lost 5 bases, the J end lost 6 bases, and 14 bases lay between the germline ends. The V gene's germline CDR1 is SGHAT and CDR2 FQNNGV. The CDR3 nucleotides read TGTGCCAGCAGCATTTGGGACGTTGCCGAGCAGTACTTC. Protein: CASSIWDVAEQYF.

CDR3 loop: CASSPSGTGGNEQFF. The CDR3 DNA reads TGTGCCAGCTCACCTTCCGGGACAGGGGGGAATGAGCAGTTCTTC. The J gene is TRBJ2-1, the V gene TRBV18; 11 positions match TRBD1. Germline V gene lookup returns CDR1 KGHSH and CDR2 LQKENI. The J segment lost 7 bases and the V segment lost 3 bases, leaving 5 bases of the junction unmatched. The CDR3 contains 15 residues.

The rearrangement uses TRBV29-1 and TRBJ1-1; TRBD1 is a possible D gene (5 bases). The CDR3 extends over 12 amino acids. Trimming took off 2 bases at V and 6 bases at J, with 10 bases between the two ends. From germline, CDR1 is SQVTM and CDR2 ANQGSEA. The DNA of the CDR3 is TGCAGCGTTGAACGGGAGGGGCCTGAAGCTTTCTTT. Residues: CSVEREGPEAFF.

The chain couples TRBV24-1 to TRBJ2-1, with a tentative D call TRBD1 (6 bases). The V gene's germline CDR1 is KGHDR and CDR2 SFDVKD. Trimming stripped 4 bases from V and 8 bases from J, with 14 bases between. The CDR3 length is 14 residues. In nucleotides, the CDR3 is TGTGCCACCAGTGACCTAGAACAGGGCTATGAGCAGTTCTTC. This codes for CATSDLEQGYEQFF.

The gene calls are TRBV5-5 and TRBJ1-2, with 10 bases that match TRBD1. V gave up 0 bases and J gave up 4 bases; unmatched junction bases: 3. From germline, CDR1 is SGHKS and CDR2 YYEKEE (reference sequence). This CDR3 has 15 residues. The CDR3 bases are TGTGCCAGCAGCTTGGGACAGGGGGCAGTCTATGGCTACACCTTC. Encoded protein: CASSLGQGAVYGYTF.

This chain's CDR3 is CASFERGGRSSYNEQFF. The DNA for the CDR3 is TGTGCCAGCTTCGAGCGGGGGGGCCGGAGCTCCTACAATGAGCAGTTCTTC. V and J are TRBV2 and TRBJ2-1, with TRBD2 identical over 10 bases. This CDR3 has 17 amino acids. Germline V gene data show CDR1 as SNHLY and CDR2 as FYNNEI. The junction had 10 bases not matched to a gene; V was cut back by 8 bases and J by 0 bases.

The V call is TRBV19, the J call TRBJ1-5; 7 nucleotides line up with TRBD1. The trim removed 6 bases at V and 0 bases at J, leaving 14 bases unmatched. CDR3 length equals 18 residues. Germline V gene lookup returns CDR1 LNHDA and CDR2 SQIVND (reference sequence). The CDR3 protein is CASRIARDRFYSNQPQHF. The DNA for the CDR3 is TGTGCCAGTAGAATTGCTCGGGACAGATTTTATAGCAATCAGCCCCAGCATTTT.

This chain uses TRBV29-1 with TRBJ2-1; D is ambiguous. The V gene lost 4 bases and the J gene lost 4 bases, with 14 bases spanning the gap. The CDR3 totals 14 residues. Germline V CDR1 and CDR2: SQVTM, ANQGSEA. Here the CDR3 DNA reads TGCAGCGTTGTCGGCTGGATCCAATACAATGAGCAGTTCTTC. As protein: CSVVGWIQYNEQFF.

This sequence joins TRBV21-1 and TRBJ2-6; the D call in the table, TRBD1, was not verified against the DNA. TRBV21-1 counts as a pseudogene. CDR3 length equals 21 residues. CDR3 nucleotide sequence: TGTGCCAGCAGCAAAGAATTATACGGGACAGCCCTAGGATCTGGGGCCAACGTCCTGACTTTC. Protein product: CASSKELYGTALGSGANVLTF.

The chain links TRBV11-3 to TRBJ2-1; D is possibly TRBD1 or TRBD2 (5 bases each). Germline V gene data show CDR1 as SGHNT and CDR2 as YENEEA. V gave up 5 bases and J gave up 6 bases, with 11 bases separating them. The length of the CDR3 is 13 residues. The CDR3: CASSGTRGNEQFF. The CDR3 DNA reads as TGTGCCAGCAGCGGGACCCGCGGCAATGAGCAGTTCTTC.

This chain joins TRBV21-1 and TRBJ2-5; the table gives TRBD1 as D, unverified against the DNA. TRBV21-1 has pseudogene status. The CDR3 extends over 15 amino acids. The CDR3 protein is CASSKFDRGRETQYF. CDR3 DNA sequence: TGTGCCAGCAGCAAATTTGACAGGGGTCGGGAGACCCAGTACTTC.

V and J are TRBV10-3 and TRBJ2-7; D may be TRBD2 (5 bases). Trimming stripped 2 bases from V and 0 bases from J, with 14 bases between. Germline CDR1 ENHRY, CDR2 SYGVKD. The CDR3 length is 16 residues. CDR3 sequence: CAISEATFAGSYEQYF. The CDR3 DNA follows: TGTGCCATCAGTGAGGCGACTTTCGCGGGCTCCTACGAGCAGTACTTC.

This clone was detected once. This CDR3 reads CASGFGSNSPLHF. The CDR3 DNA reads TGTGCTAGTGGTTTCGGCAGTAATTCACCCCTCCACTTT. The rearrangement joins TRBV12-5 to TRBJ1-6; D unclear. Germline V gene lookup returns CDR1 LGHNT and CDR2 FRNRAP. The CDR3 has 13 residues. Trimming shortened V by 3 bases and J by 6 bases, and 6 bases separated the two germline ends. Full variable domain (outside the CDR3, taken from reference TRBV12-5 and TRBJ1-6): DARVTQTPRHKVTEMGQEVTMRCQPILGHNTVFWYRQTMMQGLELLAYFRNRAPLDDSGMPKDRFSAEMPDATLATLKIQPSEPRDSAVYFCASGFGSNSPLHFGNGTRLTVT.

The CDR3 loop is CASSPREGTNIQYF. The CDR3 DNA is TGTGCCAGCAGCCCCCGAGAGGGGACGAACATTCAGTACTTC. This chain joins TRBV7-3 and TRBJ2-4, with D perhaps given as TRBD1 or TRBD2 (5 bases each). Germline values: CDR1 SGHTA, CDR2 FQGTGA. Trimming cost V 5 bases and J 7 bases, with 15 bases left between them. The CDR3 covers 14 residues.

This clone came up a few times. This chain uses TRBV7-8 with TRBJ1-5; 7 bases align to TRBD1. The CDR3 consists of 12 residues. Germline loops: CDR1 SGHVS, CDR2 FQNEAQ. With V trimmed by 11 bases and J by 3 bases, 4 bases remained unmatched. In nucleotides, the CDR3 is TGTGCCTCAGGGGGGTCCAATCAGCCCCAGCATTTT. Residues: CASGGSNQPQHF.

V gene TRBV5-1 combines with J gene TRBJ1-1; 7 positions match TRBD1. The germline CDR1 and CDR2 sequences are SGHRS and YFSETQ. CDR3 length equals 14 residues. Trimming removed 1 base from V and 7 bases from J; junction bases left unmatched: 7. The CDR3: CASSLSPGQNEAFF. CDR3 bases: TGCGCCAGCAGCTTGTCGCCGGGACAGAATGAAGCTTTCTTT.

V and J are TRBV2 and TRBJ1-5; D remains unclear. Germline V gives CDR1 SNHLY, CDR2 FYNNEI. There are 14 residues in the CDR3. The V end lost 8 bases, the J end lost 1 base, and 12 bases lay between the germline ends. Here the CDR3 reads CASAIAMSNQPQHF. For the CDR3, the DNA is TGTGCCAGCGCTATCGCCATGAGCAATCAGCCCCAGCATTTT.

This sequence joins TRBV5-1 and TRBJ2-7; the D call may be TRBD1 or TRBD2 (5 bases each). Germline CDR1 SGHRS, CDR2 YFSETQ. V lost 2 bases and J 2 bases, leaving 14 bases between the germline ends. This CDR3 is built from 15 residues. The CDR3, as DNA: TGCGCCAGCAGCTTTGAACGGGACGGACCCTACGAGCAGTACTTC. Encoded protein: CASSFERDGPYEQYF.

A word on this clone: Other DNA sequences in the sample encode the same CDR3. The genes are TRBV7-9 and TRBJ1-2; D might be TRBD1 (5 bases). The CDR3 is made up of 13 amino acids. Looked up from germline, CDR1 is SEHNR and CDR2 is FQNEAQ (reference sequence). V shed 1 base and J shed 3 bases, with 6 bases lying between them. CDR3 DNA sequence: TGTGCCAGCAGCTTAGGCAGGGACTATGGCTACACCTTC. It encodes CASSLGRDYGYTF.

The V and J genes are TRBV20-1 and TRBJ2-7; D is possibly TRBD2 (5 bases). The ends were cut back, 6 bases at V and 6 bases at J, with 12 bases in the middle. The CDR3 is 11 residues long. CDR1 and CDR2 (germline): DFQATT, SNEGSKA (reference sequence). The CDR3 is CSAPIRGEQYF. The CDR3 coding sequence is TGCAGTGCCCCAATTCGGGGCGAGCAGTACTTC.

The chain employs TRBV12-5 and TRBJ2-2; 8 bases match TRBD2. The V gene's germline CDR1 is LGHNT and CDR2 FRNRAP. This CDR3 contains 19 residues. The V and J ends lost 0 bases and 0 bases, in that order; junction bases with no gene match: 9. CDR3: CASGLVLGGRTTNTGELFF. CDR3 in DNA: TGTGCTAGTGGTTTGGTACTTGGCGGGAGGACAACGAACACCGGGGAGCTGTTTTTT.

In the case of this clone: The sample has other DNA sequences that encode this CDR3 too. J is TRBJ1-1 and V is TRBV10-3, with 7 bases identical to TRBD1. CDR3 length equals 14 residues. The J segment lost 1 base and the V segment lost 3 bases, leaving 2 bases of the junction unmatched. CDR1 and CDR2 from the germline V gene are ENHRY and SYGVKD. DNA of the CDR3: TGTGCCATCAGTGAAGGGGGCGGGAACACTGAAGCTTTCTTT. Translating it yields CAISEGGGNTEAFF.

The chain recombines TRBV5-4 with TRBJ2-5, with 12 bases that match TRBD2. The length of the CDR3 is 17 residues. Germline values: CDR1 SGHNT, CDR2 YYREEE (reference sequence). V trimming: 0 bases; J trimming: 4 bases; junction bases outside the gene matches: 7. This CDR3 is CASSLGGLAGRPETQYF. CDR3 bases: TGTGCCAGCAGCTTGGGTGGACTAGCGGGACGCCCAGAGACCCAGTACTTC.